This entry lists 30 T cell receptor beta chains sequenced from one sample in a study of T-cell reconstitution after alpha-beta-depleted transplantation in children. Unique molecular identifiers were used in preparing the TCRbeta library. Using its own MiXCR run on the PCR reads, TCRdb lists one record per CDR3 protein. There are a few hundred thousand distinct CDR3 sequences in the sample; more than 7.5% occur only once, and about 5.4% lies in the top ten. Sequences were derived from PBMCs from the stem cell graft donor, sampled from the stem cell graft. The receptors here all came from a human donor who donated a stem cell graft to a child with SCID.

This clonotype has a count of ten or more. The rearrangement uses TRBV5-1 and TRBJ2-5, with 7 bases lining up with TRBD1. The germline gives CDR1 SGHRS, CDR2 YFSETQ. The CDR3 covers 13 residues. V shed 4 bases, J shed 3 bases, and the junction held 3 bases outside the gene matches. The CDR3 region has the DNA TGCGCCAGCAGCGTGGGACAGAAAGAGACCCAGTACTTC. Translation: CASSVGQKETQYF.

At least ten counts were recorded for this clonotype. The chain links TRBV12-3 or TRBV12-4 to TRBJ2-7; 8 bases agree with TRBD1. The CDR3 runs to 15 residues. J was trimmed by 5 bases and V by 2 bases; bases with no gene match: 8. CDR3 nucleotide sequence: TGTGCCAGCAGTTTACCCAGACAGGGGTTCGACGAGCAGTACTTC. Translating it yields CASSLPRQGFDEQYF.

The rearrangement uses TRBV6-4 and TRBJ1-2, with D unresolved. Trimming took 11 bases from V and 2 from J, leaving 30 bases between them. Germline V gives CDR1 MRHNA, CDR2 SNTAGT. The CDR3 is 18 residues long. The CDR3 sequence is CACSSYGRGIATNYGYTF. DNA of the CDR3: TGTGCCTGCTCCTCCTATGGGCGCGGGATCGCTACAAACTATGGCTACACCTTC.

This clonotype came up many times. The V call is TRBV20-1, the J call TRBJ2-4, with TRBD1 matching 8 bases. V lost 3 bases to trimming and J lost 6 bases; unmatched junction nucleotides: 10. Germline V CDR1 and CDR2: DFQATT, SNEGSKA (reference sequence). The CDR3 loop spans 15 amino acids. The CDR3 sequence: CSASLGQEGRNIQYF. CDR3 DNA sequence: TGCAGTGCTAGTCTGGGACAGGAGGGGAGAAACATTCAGTACTTC.

This chain connects TRBV30 to TRBJ1-1; tentative D call: TRBD1 (6 bases). Germline CDR1 is GTSNPN and CDR2 is SVGIG (reference sequence). CDR3 size: 13 residues. The V and J ends lost 3 bases and 2 bases respectively, with 10 bases between them. CDR3 nucleotide sequence: TGTGCCTGGAGCGTCAGGGGAAACACTGAAGCTTTCTTT. Amino acid sequence: CAWSVRGNTEAFF.

This clonotype appeared many times. This chain links TRBV5-1 with TRBJ1-2; 8 bases are shared with TRBD1. The CDR3 extends over 14 amino acids. Germline V gene sequence: CDR1 SGHRS, CDR2 YFSETQ. V gave up 4 bases and J gave up 7 bases; unmatched junction bases: 9. CDR3 in amino acids: CASSLSQGAPGYTF. The CDR3 region has the DNA TGCGCCAGCAGCCTGTCCCAGGGGGCGCCTGGCTACACCTTC.

This clonotype was seen many times. This sequence joins TRBV5-1 and TRBJ2-1, with 15 positions matching TRBD2. The CDR3 loop spans 16 amino acids. The V segment lost 3 bases and the J segment 4 bases; nucleotides outside the gene matches: 2. CDR1 and CDR2 (germline): SGHRS, YFSETQ. In DNA, the CDR3 is TGCGCCAGCAGCTCGGGACTAGCGGGGGGTTACAATGAGCAGTTCTTC. It yields the protein CASSSGLAGGYNEQFF.

This clonotype was seen many times. This chain joins TRBV24-1 and TRBJ1-5; TRBD1 is a possible D gene (5 bases). Germline assignment: CDR1 KGHDR and CDR2 SFDVKD. V was shortened by 2 bases and J by 9 bases, with 22 bases between the two germline ends. The CDR3 extends over 17 amino acids. The CDR3 nucleotides read TGTGCCACCAGTGATTCTCGGTCAACAAGTCGGGACTCGCCCCAGCATTTT. It translates to CATSDSRSTSRDSPQHF.

The genes are TRBV3-1 and TRBJ2-1; TRBD1 or TRBD2 may be the D gene (6 bases each). This CDR3 is built from 16 residues. Germline values: CDR1 LGHDT, CDR2 YNNKEL (reference sequence). Trimming left V 1 base short and J 5 bases short, with 15 bases between. DNA of the CDR3: TGTGCCAGCAGCCAAGGATGGGGGGCACTGAACAATGAGCAGTTCTTC. It translates to CASSQGWGALNNEQFF.

This clonotype was recorded at least ten times. The rearrangement uses TRBV6-5 and TRBJ2-2, with D perhaps given as TRBD1 or TRBD2 (5 bases each). This CDR3 is built from 14 residues. V lost 0 bases to trimming and J lost 5 bases, with 7 bases between them. Germline lookup yields CDR1 MNHEY and CDR2 SVGAGI. CDR3 in amino acids: CASSYSRGTGELFF. CDR3 sequence (DNA): TGTGCCAGCAGTTACTCGAGGGGTACCGGGGAGCTGTTTTTT.

This clonotype was observed many times. This rearrangement joins TRBV5-1 to TRBJ2-7; 8 bases are a match to TRBD2. This CDR3 is built from 17 residues. J gave up 2 bases and V 0 bases, and 10 bases lay outside the gene matches. Germline CDR1 and CDR2: SGHRS and YFSETQ. CDR3: CASSLVTGGPGAYEQYF. The CDR3 DNA reads TGCGCCAGCAGCTTGGTTACGGGGGGGCCAGGAGCCTACGAGCAGTACTTC. Based on the CDR3 plus reference TRBV5-1 and TRBJ2-7, the full variable domain is KAGVTQTPRYLIKTRGQQVTLSCSPISGHRSVSWYQQTPGQGLQFLFEYFSETQRNKGNFPGRFSGRQFSNSRSEMNVSTLELGDSALYLCASSLVTGGPGAYEQYFGPGTRLTVT.

The chain couples TRBV19 to TRBJ1-5, with 7 bases aligning to TRBD1. V lost 3 bases, J lost 9 bases, and 11 bases stayed unmatched. The CDR3 covers 15 residues. The V gene's germline CDR1 is LNHDA and CDR2 SQIVND (reference sequence). CDR3 bases: TGTGCCAGTAGTATGTGGACAGGACCGTACGGGCCCCAGCATTTT. Translating it yields CASSMWTGPYGPQHF.

This clonotype was observed many times. The rearrangement links TRBV7-2 to TRBJ2-7, with 8 bases matching TRBD1. The CDR3 loop spans 16 amino acids. CDR1 is SGHTA and CDR2 is FQGNSA in the germline V gene. Trimming took 6 bases from V and 4 from J; bases not matched to a gene: 14. The CDR3 nucleotides read TGTGCCAGCAGTCTAAATCAGGGGGCTAGAGGTTACGAGCAGTACTTC. This sequence encodes CASSLNQGARGYEQYF.

Many counts were recorded for this clonotype. This rearrangement joins TRBV10-3 to TRBJ1-2; TRBD1 aligns across 8 bases. The germline V gene encodes CDR1 ENHRY and CDR2 SYGVKD. CDR3 length: 13 amino acids. After removal of 4 bases from V and 8 bases from J, the junction contained 6 bases not matched to a gene. CDR3 loop: CAISAGTGGGYTF. The CDR3 bases are TGTGCCATCAGTGCGGGAACAGGGGGAGGCTACACCTTC.

This clonotype occurred many times. This chain connects TRBV12-3 or TRBV12-4 to TRBJ2-3; D uncertain. Trimming took 4 bases from V and 7 from J, leaving 6 bases between them. The CDR3 totals 11 residues. In DNA form, the CDR3 reads TGTGCCAGCAGTTCTGACTATACGCAGTATTTT. Translating it yields CASSSDYTQYF.

This clonotype occurred many times. The J gene is TRBJ2-5, the V gene TRBV24-1; D is possibly TRBD2 (5 bases). V shed 3 bases and J shed 5 bases, with 15 bases lying between them. From germline, CDR1 is KGHDR and CDR2 SFDVKD. The CDR3 is made up of 15 amino acids. CDR3 nucleotides: TGTGCCACCAGTGATACTGACCGGGATGTGGAGACCCAGTACTTC. The encoded protein is CATSDTDRDVETQYF.

This clonotype appeared many times. This rearrangement joins TRBV7-2 to TRBJ1-3; 8 positions agree with TRBD1. With V trimmed by 2 bases and J by 2 bases, 5 bases remained unmatched. Looked up from germline, CDR1 is SGHTA and CDR2 is FQGNSA. This CDR3 spans 16 amino acids. The CDR3 here is CASSLSPGGPGNTIYF. The CDR3 DNA follows: TGTGCCAGCAGCTTAAGTCCAGGGGGCCCTGGAAACACCATATATTTT.

This clonotype was counted many times. The gene calls are TRBV7-8 and TRBJ1-4; a possible D gene is TRBD1 (6 bases). The germline CDR1 and CDR2 sequences are SGHVS and FQNEAQ. The CDR3 runs to 14 residues. Trimming shortened V by 2 bases and J by 10 bases, and 14 bases separated the two germline ends. The CDR3 region is CASSLSPDSGKLFF. DNA of the CDR3: TGTGCCAGCAGCTTATCCCCGGACAGCGGAAAACTGTTTTTT. The full variable domain, rest sourced from reference TRBV7-8 and TRBJ1-4, is GAGVSQSPRYKVAKRGQDVALRCDPISGHVSLFWYQQALGQGPEFLTYFQNEAQLDKSGLPSDRFFAERPEGSVSTLKIQRTQQEDSAVYLCASSLSPDSGKLFFGSGTQLSVL.

Turning to this clonotype: A much larger clone sits a single nucleotide away, making a read error possible. This chain links TRBV12-3 or TRBV12-4 with TRBJ1-1; D not certain. This CDR3 spans 12 amino acids. Trimming cost V 2 bases and J 7 bases, with 8 bases left between them. DNA for the CDR3: TGTGCCAGCAGTTTAACCCTGGTTGAAGCTTTCTTT. Its protein product is CASSLTLVEAFF.

This clonotype has a count of ten or more. CDR3 nucleotides: TGCGCCAGCAGCCAGGAGGTAGGAGGCGATGAGCAGTTCTTC. This sequence encodes CASSQEVGGDEQFF. This chain uses TRBV4-3 with TRBJ2-1; D may be TRBD2 (5 bases). Trimming left V 3 bases short and J 8 bases short, with 14 bases between. CDR1 LGHNA and CDR2 YSLEER come from the germline V gene. The CDR3 extends over 14 amino acids.

At least ten counts were recorded for this clonotype. This chain joins TRBV5-6 and TRBJ1-6, with 7 bases lining up with TRBD1. V shed 0 bases, J shed 10 bases, and the junction held 7 bases outside the gene matches. Germline V lookup: CDR1 SGHDT, CDR2 YYEEEE. The CDR3 loop spans 15 amino acids. The CDR3: CASSLDRDSESPLHF. CDR3 DNA sequence: TGTGCCAGCAGCTTGGACCGGGACAGCGAATCACCCCTCCACTTT.

This clonotype has a count of ten or more. The chain uses TRBV7-8 and TRBJ1-1; D perhaps matches TRBD1 (5 bases). V lost 2 bases and J 4 bases, leaving 11 bases between the germline ends. Germline-derived CDR1 and CDR2 are SGHVS and FQNEAQ. The CDR3 contains 14 residues. CDR3 sequence (DNA): TGTGCCAGCAGCTTATCCTACGGGACCACTGAAGCTTTCTTT. Translated, it gives CASSLSYGTTEAFF.

This clonotype was counted many times. This chain connects TRBV4-1 to TRBJ2-2; the D is unclear. V was cut by 3 bases and J by 7 bases, with 9 bases left in between. The V gene's germline CDR1 is MGHRA and CDR2 YSYEKL. The CDR3 loop spans 13 amino acids. For the CDR3, the DNA is TGCGCCAGCAGCCATGCCTCGGGCGGGGAGCTGTTTTTT. Its translation: CASSHASGGELFF.

This clonotype was detected ten times or more. This chain connects TRBV3-1 to TRBJ2-2; D uncertain. Trimming cost V 2 bases and J 5 bases, with 0 bases left between them. CDR1 is LGHDT and CDR2 is YNNKEL in the germline V gene (reference sequence). The CDR3 extends over 11 amino acids. In nucleotides, the CDR3 is TGTGCCAGCAGCCAAACCGGGGAGCTGTTTTTT. Translated: CASSQTGELFF.

This clonotype appeared many times. V is TRBV7-3 and J is TRBJ2-1, with 12 bases fitting TRBD2. Germline V gene lookup returns CDR1 SGHTA and CDR2 FQGTGA. With V trimmed by 2 bases and J by 10 bases, 3 bases remained unmatched. This CDR3 spans 14 amino acids. The CDR3 bases are TGTGCCAGCAGCTTACTAGCGGGGGGGCGAGAGCAGTTCTTC. Amino acid sequence: CASSLLAGGREQFF.

This clonotype was seen many times. V and J are TRBV4-1 and TRBJ2-3; D is tentatively TRBD1 or TRBD2 (5 bases each). The CDR3 spans 16 residues. Germline V gene sequence: CDR1 MGHRA, CDR2 YSYEKL. Trimming cost V 3 bases and J 1 base, with 14 bases left between them. The chain's CDR3 is CASSQVTGRGTDTQYF. CDR3 coding DNA: TGCGCCAGCAGCCAGGTTACGGGGCGGGGCACAGATACGCAGTATTTT.

The chain couples TRBV11-2 to TRBJ1-3, with no clear D. In germline, CDR1 is SGHAT, CDR2 FQNNGV. The CDR3 runs 18 residues. V lost 3 bases and J lost 3, with 21 bases in between. This CDR3 is CASSLSLVSFGFGNTIYF. DNA of the CDR3: TGTGCCAGCAGCTTGTCCTTGGTGTCTTTCGGGTTTGGAAACACCATATATTTT.

This clonotype turned up a few times. The chain employs TRBV5-1 and TRBJ2-7; D might be TRBD2 (7 bases). This CDR3 contains 16 residues. Trimming stripped 4 bases from V and 6 bases from J, with 23 bases between. In germline, CDR1 is SGHRS, CDR2 YFSETQ. The CDR3 coding sequence is TGCGCCAGCAGCCTGGGGGCGGGGGATATGAACAGCGAGCAGTACTTC. Its protein is CASSLGAGDMNSEQYF.

This clonotype was seen ten or more times. The chain recombines TRBV5-5 with TRBJ1-1, with D tentatively TRBD1 (6 bases). In germline, CDR1 is SGHKS, CDR2 YYEKEE (reference sequence). The length of the CDR3 is 12 residues. With 4 bases removed from V and 8 bases from J, the gap between germline ends came to 12 bases. The CDR3 here is CASSRNRDEAFF. The CDR3 nucleotides are TGTGCCAGCAGCCGGAACAGGGACGAAGCTTTCTTT.

This clonotype has at least ten counts. This sequence joins TRBV7-9 and TRBJ2-4; possible D gene TRBD2, 5 bases. The ends were cut back, 3 bases at V and 5 bases at J, with 11 bases in the middle. The CDR3 runs 14 residues. The germline V gene encodes CDR1 SEHNR and CDR2 FQNEAQ (reference sequence). Written as DNA, the CDR3 is TGTGCCAGCAGCTTCTGGACTGCGGAAAACATTCAGTACTTC. Amino acid sequence: CASSFWTAENIQYF.